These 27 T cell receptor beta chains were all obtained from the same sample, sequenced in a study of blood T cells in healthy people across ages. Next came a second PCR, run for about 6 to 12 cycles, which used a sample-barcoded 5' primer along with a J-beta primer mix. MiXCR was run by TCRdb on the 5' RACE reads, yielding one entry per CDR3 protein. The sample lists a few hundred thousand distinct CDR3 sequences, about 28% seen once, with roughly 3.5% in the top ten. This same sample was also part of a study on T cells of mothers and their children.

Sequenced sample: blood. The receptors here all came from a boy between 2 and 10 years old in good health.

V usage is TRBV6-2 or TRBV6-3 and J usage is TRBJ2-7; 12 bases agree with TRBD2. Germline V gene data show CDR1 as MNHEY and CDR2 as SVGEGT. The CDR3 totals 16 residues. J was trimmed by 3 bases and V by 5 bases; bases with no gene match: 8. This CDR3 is CASSLSLAGGNYEQYF. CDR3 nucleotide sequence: TGTGCCAGCAGTCTTTCACTAGCGGGAGGCAACTACGAGCAGTACTTC.

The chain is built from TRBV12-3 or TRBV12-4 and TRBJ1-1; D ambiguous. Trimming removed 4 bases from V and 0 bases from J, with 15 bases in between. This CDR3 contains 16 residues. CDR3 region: CASSSPDLRMNTEAFF. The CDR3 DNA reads TGTGCCAGCAGTTCACCGGATCTGAGGATGAACACTGAAGCTTTCTTT.

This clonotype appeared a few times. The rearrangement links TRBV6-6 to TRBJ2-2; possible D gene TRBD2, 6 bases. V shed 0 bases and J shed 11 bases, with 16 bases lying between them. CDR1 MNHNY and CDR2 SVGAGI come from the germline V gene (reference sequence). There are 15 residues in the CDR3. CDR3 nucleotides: TGTGCCAGCAGTTACTCGACCCTAGCGAGGGTTGAGCTGTTTTTT. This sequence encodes CASSYSTLARVELFF.

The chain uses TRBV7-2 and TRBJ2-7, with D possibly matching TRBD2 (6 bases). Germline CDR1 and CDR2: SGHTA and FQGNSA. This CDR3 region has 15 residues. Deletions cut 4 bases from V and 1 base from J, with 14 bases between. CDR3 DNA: TGTGCCAGCAGCTCGCTCCCCGGGACTTCCTACGAGCAGTACTTC. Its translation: CASSSLPGTSYEQYF.

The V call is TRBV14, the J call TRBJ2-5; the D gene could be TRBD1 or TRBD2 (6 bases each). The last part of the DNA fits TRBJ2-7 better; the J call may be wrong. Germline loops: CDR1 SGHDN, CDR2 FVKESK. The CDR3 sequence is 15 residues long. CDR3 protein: CASSQVAGGSDEQYF. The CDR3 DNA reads TGTGCCAGCAGCCAAGTTGCCGGGGGCAGCGACGAGCAGTACTTC.

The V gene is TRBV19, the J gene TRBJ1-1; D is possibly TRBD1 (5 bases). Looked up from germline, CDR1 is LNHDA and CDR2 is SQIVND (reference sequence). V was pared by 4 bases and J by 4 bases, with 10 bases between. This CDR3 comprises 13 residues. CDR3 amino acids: CASSNRGGTEAFF. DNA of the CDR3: TGTGCCAGTAGTAACCGGGGGGGCACTGAAGCTTTCTTT.

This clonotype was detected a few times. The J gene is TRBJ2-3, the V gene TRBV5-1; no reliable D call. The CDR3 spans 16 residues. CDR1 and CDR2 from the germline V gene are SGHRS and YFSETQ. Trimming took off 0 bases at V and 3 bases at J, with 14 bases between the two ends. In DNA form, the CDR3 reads TGCGCCAGCAGCTTGGAGGCCCGTCCCACAACAGATACGCAGTATTTT. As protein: CASSLEARPTTDTQYF. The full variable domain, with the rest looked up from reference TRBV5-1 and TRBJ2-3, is KAGVTQTPRYLIKTRGQQVTLSCSPISGHRSVSWYQQTPGQGLQFLFEYFSETQRNKGNFPGRFSGRQFSNSRSEMNVSTLELGDSALYLCASSLEARPTTDTQYFGPGTRLTVL.

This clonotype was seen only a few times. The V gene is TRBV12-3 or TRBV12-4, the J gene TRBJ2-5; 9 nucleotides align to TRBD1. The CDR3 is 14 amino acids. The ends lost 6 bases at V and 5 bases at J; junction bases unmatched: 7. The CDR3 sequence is CASRKGQGAETQYF. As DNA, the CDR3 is TGTGCCAGCAGAAAGGGACAGGGTGCGGAGACCCAGTACTTC.

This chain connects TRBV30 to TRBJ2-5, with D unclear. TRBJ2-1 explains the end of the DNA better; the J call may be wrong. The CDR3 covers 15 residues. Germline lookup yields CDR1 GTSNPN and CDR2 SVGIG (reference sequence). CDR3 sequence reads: CAWRALFWSDNEQFF. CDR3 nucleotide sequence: TGTGCCTGGAGGGCTCTCTTTTGGTCGGACAATGAGCAGTTCTTC.

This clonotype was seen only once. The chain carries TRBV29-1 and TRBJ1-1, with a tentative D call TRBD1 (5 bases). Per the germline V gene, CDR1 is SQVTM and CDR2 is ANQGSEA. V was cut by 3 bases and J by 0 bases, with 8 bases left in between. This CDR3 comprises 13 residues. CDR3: CSVDWDLNTEAFF. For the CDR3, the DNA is TGCAGCGTTGATTGGGACCTGAACACTGAAGCTTTCTTT.

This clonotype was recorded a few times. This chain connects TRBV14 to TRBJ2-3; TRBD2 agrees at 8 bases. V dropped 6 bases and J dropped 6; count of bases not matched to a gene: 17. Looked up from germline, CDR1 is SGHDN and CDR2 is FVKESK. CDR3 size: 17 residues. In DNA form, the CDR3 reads TGTGCCAGCAGTCAACGAAAAAGCGGGAGTTTCAGGGATACGCAGTATTTT. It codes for CASSQRKSGSFRDTQYF.

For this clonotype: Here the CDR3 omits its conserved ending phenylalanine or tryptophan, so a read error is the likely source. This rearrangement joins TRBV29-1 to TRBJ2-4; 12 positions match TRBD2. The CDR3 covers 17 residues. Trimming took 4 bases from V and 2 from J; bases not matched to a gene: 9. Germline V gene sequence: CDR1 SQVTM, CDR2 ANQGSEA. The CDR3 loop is CSVAASGGEGTKNIQYL. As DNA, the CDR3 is TGCAGCGTTGCAGCTAGCGGGGGGGAGGGGACCAAAAACATTCAGTACCTC.

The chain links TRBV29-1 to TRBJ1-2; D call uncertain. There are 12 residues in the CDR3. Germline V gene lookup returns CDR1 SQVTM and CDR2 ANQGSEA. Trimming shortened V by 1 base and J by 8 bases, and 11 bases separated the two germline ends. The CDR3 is CSVEVGSAGYTF. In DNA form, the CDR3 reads TGCAGCGTTGAAGTTGGAAGTGCGGGCTACACCTTC.

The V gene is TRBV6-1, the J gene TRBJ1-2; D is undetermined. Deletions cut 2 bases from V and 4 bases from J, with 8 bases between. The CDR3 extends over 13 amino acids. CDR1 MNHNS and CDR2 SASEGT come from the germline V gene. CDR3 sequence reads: CASSESQAYGYTF. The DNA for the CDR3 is TGTGCCAGCAGTGAATCCCAGGCCTATGGCTACACCTTC.

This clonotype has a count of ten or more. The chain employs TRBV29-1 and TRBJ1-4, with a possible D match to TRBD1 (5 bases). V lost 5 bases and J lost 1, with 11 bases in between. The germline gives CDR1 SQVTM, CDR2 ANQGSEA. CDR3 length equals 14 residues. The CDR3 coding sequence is TGCAGCGTTTTTGTGGGGGAAACTAATGAAAAACTGTTTTTT. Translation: CSVFVGETNEKLFF.

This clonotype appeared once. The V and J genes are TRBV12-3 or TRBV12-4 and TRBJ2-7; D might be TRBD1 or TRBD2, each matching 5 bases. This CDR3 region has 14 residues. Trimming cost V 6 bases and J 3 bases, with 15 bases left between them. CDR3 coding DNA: TGTGCCAGCAGGTACAGTGGGGGAAACTACGAGCAGTACTTC. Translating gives CASRYSGGNYEQYF.

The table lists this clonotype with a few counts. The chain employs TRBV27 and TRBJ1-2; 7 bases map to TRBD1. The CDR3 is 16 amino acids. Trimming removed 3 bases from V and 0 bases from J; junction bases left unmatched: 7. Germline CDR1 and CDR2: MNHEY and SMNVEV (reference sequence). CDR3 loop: CASSFNGGGTNYGYTF. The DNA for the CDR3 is TGTGCCAGCAGTTTCAATGGAGGGGGCACTAACTATGGCTACACCTTC.

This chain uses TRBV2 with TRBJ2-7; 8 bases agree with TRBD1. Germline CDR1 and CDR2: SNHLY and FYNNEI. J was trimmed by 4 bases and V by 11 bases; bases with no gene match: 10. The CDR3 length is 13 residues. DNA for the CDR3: TGTGCCGGCGGAGCAGGGGGCGAGTACGAGCAGTACTTC. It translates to CAGGAGGEYEQYF.

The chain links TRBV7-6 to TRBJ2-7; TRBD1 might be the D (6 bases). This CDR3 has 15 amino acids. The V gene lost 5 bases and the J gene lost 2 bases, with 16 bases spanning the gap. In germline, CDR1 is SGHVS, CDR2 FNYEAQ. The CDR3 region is CASSILPWTAYEQYF. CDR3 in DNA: TGTGCCAGCAGCATTTTACCCTGGACAGCCTACGAGCAGTACTTC.

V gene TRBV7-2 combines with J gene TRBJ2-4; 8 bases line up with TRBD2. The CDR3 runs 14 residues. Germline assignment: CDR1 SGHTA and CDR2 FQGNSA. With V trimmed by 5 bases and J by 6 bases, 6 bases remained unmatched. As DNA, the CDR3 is TGTGCCAGCAGCCGAGCGGGAGACGGAAACATTCAGTACTTC. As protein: CASSRAGDGNIQYF. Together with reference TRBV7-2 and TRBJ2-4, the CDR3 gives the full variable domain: GAGVSQSPSNKVTEKGKDVELRCDPISGHTALYWYRQSLGQGLEFLIYFQGNSAPDKSGLPSDRFSAERTGGSVSTLTIQRTQQEDSAVYLCASSRAGDGNIQYFGAGTRLSVL.

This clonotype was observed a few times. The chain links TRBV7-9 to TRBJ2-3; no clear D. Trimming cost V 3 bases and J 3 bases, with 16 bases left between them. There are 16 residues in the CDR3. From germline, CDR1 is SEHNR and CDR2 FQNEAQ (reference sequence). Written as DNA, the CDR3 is TGTGCCAGCAGCTTCCTCCACGGGCTGGAGACAGATACGCAGTATTTT. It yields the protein CASSFLHGLETDTQYF.

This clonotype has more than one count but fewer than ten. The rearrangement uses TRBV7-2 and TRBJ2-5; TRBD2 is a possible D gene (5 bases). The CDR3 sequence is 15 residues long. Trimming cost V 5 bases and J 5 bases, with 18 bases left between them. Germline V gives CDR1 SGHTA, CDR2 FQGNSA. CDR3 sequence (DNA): TGTGCCAGCAGCCGTCGATTGCGGGCTTCGGAGACCCAGTACTTC. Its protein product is CASSRRLRASETQYF.

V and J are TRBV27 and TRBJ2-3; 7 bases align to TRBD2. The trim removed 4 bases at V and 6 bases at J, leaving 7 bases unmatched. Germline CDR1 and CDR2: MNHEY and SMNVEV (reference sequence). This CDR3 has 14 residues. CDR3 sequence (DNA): TGTGCCAGCAGTTCCCCCCGGGAGGTCGATACGCAGTATTTT. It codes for CASSSPREVDTQYF.

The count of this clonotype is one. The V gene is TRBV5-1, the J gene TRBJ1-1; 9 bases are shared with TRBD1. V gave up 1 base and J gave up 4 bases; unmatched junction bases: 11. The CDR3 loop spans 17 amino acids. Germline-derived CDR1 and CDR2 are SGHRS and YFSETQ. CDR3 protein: CASSLLSPGTGFTEAFF. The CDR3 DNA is TGCGCCAGCAGCTTGCTATCCCCCGGGACAGGGTTCACTGAAGCTTTCTTT. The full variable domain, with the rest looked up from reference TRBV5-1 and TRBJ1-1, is KAGVTQTPRYLIKTRGQQVTLSCSPISGHRSVSWYQQTPGQGLQFLFEYFSETQRNKGNFPGRFSGRQFSNSRSEMNVSTLELGDSALYLCASSLLSPGTGFTEAFFGQGTRLTVV.

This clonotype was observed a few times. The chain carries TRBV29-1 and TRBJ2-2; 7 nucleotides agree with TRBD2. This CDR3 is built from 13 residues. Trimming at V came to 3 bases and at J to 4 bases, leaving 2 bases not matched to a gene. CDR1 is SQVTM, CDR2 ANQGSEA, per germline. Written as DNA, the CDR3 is TGCAGCGTTGATGGGGGGGGCACCGGGGAGCTGTTTTTT. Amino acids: CSVDGGGTGELFF.

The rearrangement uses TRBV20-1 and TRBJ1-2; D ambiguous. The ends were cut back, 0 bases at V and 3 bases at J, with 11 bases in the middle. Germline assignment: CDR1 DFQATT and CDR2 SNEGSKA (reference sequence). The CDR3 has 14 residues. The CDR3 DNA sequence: TGCAGTGCTAGAGAGCAGCAACGATACTATGGCTACACCTTC. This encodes CSAREQQRYYGYTF.

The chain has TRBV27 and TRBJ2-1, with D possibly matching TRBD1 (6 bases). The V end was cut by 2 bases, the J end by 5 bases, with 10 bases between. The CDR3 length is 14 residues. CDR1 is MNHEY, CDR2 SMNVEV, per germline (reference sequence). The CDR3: CASSLEGGHNEQFF. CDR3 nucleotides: TGTGCCAGCAGTTTAGAAGGGGGACACAATGAGCAGTTCTTC.